This is a list of T cell receptor beta chains from one sample in a study of T cells in Graves' hyperthyroidism and ophthalmopathy. TCRdb fed the multiplex PCR reads into MiXCR, producing one record per CDR3 protein. The table has 550,000 to 600,000 distinct CDR3 sequences, over 15% seen once. Sequencing was carried out using blood. The receptors derive from a woman between 18 and 29 years old with Graves' hyperthyroidism. Both conserved end residues are part of each CDR3. A D gene is named only where the DNA matches it firmly. Clone size is shown for a subset of rows, as once, few, many or a class of expanded clone.

v_gene,d_gene,j_gene,len,abundance,CDR3nt,CDR3aa
TRBV3-1,-,TRBJ1-1,13,few,TGTGCCAGCAGCCAGAACGGGCTGACTGAAGCTTTCTTT,CASSQNGLTEAFF
TRBV18,-,TRBJ2-3,15,many,TGTGCCAGCTCACCACTTCCCACTAGCACAGATACGCAGTATTTT,CASSPLPTSTDTQYF
TRBV27,-,TRBJ2-7,15,-,TGTGCCAGCAGTTTAAGGGGACACTCTGGCTATGAGCAGTACTTC,CASSLRGHSGYEQYF
TRBV12-3/TRBV12-4,-,TRBJ2-2,15,many,TGTGCCAGCACGGGTGGCACCTTGATCACCGGGGAGCTGTTTTTT,CASTGGTLITGELFF
TRBV7-9,TRBD2,TRBJ2-1,18,many,TGTGCCAGCACCGGAGTACTCGCGGGAGGGGGGGCGTACAATGAGCAGTTCTTC,CASTGVLAGGGAYNEQFF
TRBV19,TRBD1,TRBJ2-1,15,-,TGTGCCACCCAAGTTAAGGGACAGGGGTCGTATGAGCAGTTCTTC,CATQVKGQGSYEQFF
TRBV19,-,TRBJ1-2,13,-,TGTGCCAGTCGCCCACCGGAGGGCTATGGCTACACCTTC,CASRPPEGYGYTF
TRBV5-5,TRBD1,TRBJ1-5,13,many,TGTGCCAGCAGCCTCGGGACAGAGCAGCCCCAGCATTTT,CASSLGTEQPQHF
TRBV27,-,TRBJ1-5,15,-,TGTGCCAGCAGGAAGGTCCTCTATAGCAATCAGCCCCAGCATTTT,CASRKVLYSNQPQHF
TRBV10-1,-,TRBJ2-3,16,-,TGCGCCAGCAGTGAGTCCCAGCGCCTAGACACAGATACGCAGTATTTT,CASSESQRLDTDTQYF
TRBV7-9,TRBD2,TRBJ2-2,19,-,TGTGCCACTAACTTAGCGGGAATGAAATCGGTACAGAACACCGGGGAGCTGTTTTTT,CATNLAGMKSVQNTGELFF
TRBV5-1,TRBD2,TRBJ2-7,15,-,TGTGCCAGCAGCTTAGTAACTAGCGGGCCGGGAGAGCAGTACTTC,CASSLVTSGPGEQYF
TRBV13,TRBD1,TRBJ2-7,15,many,TGTGCCAGCAGTCTTGGGACAGACATCTCCTACGAGCAGTACTTC,CASSLGTDISYEQYF
TRBV28,-,TRBJ2-4,14,many,TGTGCCAGCAGGACACAGGGAGGGAAAAACATTCAGTACTTC,CASRTQGGKNIQYF
TRBV24-1,TRBD2,TRBJ2-7,17,many,TGTGCCACCAGTGATTCTTCTACGACTAGCGGGGACTACGAGCAGTACTTC,CATSDSSTTSGDYEQYF
TRBV2,-,TRBJ2-4,15,many,TGTGCCAGCAGTGCTTCAGAAGTAGTCAAAAACATTCAGTACTTC,CASSASEVVKNIQYF